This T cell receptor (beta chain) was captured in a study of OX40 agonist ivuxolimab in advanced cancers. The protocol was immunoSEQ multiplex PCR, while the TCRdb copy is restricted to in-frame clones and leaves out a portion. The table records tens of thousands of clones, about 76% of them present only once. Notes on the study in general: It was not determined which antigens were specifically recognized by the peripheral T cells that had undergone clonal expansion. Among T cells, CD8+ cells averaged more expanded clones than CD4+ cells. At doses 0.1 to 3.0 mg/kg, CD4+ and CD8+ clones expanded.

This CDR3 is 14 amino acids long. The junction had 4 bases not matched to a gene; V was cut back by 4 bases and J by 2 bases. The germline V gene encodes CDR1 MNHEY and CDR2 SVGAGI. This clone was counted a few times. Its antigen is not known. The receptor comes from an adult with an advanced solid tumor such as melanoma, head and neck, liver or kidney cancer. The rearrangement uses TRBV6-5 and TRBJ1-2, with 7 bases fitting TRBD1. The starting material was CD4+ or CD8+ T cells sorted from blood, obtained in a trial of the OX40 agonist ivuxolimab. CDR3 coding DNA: TGTGCCAGCAGTTCCGGGACAGAAAACTATGGCTACACCTTC. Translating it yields CASSSGTENYGYTF.